This entry features one T cell receptor beta chain sequence. The antigen is unknown. Only in-frame clones appear in the TCRdb table, and some are missing; sequencing was by immunoSEQ multiplex PCR. The table records around 67,000 clones, 90% of them present only once. Trimming took 5 bases from V and 4 from J; bases not matched to a gene: 4. The V gene's germline CDR1 is SGHKS and CDR2 YYEKEE (reference sequence). This CDR3 has 14 amino acids. These data come from a study of graft-versus-host responses after intestinal transplantation. About the study: In this cohort, recipients had multivisceral, liver-intestinal, or isolated intestinal transplants.

Study results and limitations: The authors found GvH clones in recipient marrow, some appearing first in ileum or blood.

The chain employs TRBV5-5 and TRBJ1-5; TRBD1 matches 9 bases. This TCR was recovered from a human donor who was the organ donor for an intestinal transplant. The starting material was unstimulated CD8+ T cells sorted from spleen or lymph node cells, obtained before transplant. The DNA for the CDR3 is TGTGCCAGCAGTTACGACAGGGGGAATCAGCCCCAGCATTTT. Translating gives CASSYDRGNQPQHF.